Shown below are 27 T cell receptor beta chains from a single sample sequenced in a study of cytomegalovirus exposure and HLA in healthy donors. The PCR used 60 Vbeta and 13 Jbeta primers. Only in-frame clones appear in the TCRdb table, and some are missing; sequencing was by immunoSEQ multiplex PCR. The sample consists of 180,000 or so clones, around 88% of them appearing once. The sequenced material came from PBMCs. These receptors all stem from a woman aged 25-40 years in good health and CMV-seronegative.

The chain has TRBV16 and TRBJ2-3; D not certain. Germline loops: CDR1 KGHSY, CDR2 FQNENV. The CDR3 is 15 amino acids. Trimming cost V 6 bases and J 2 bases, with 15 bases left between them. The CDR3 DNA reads TGTGCCAGCAGTCTCTCCCCGCACTACACAGATACGCAGTATTTT. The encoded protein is CASSLSPHYTDTQYF.

CDR3 nucleotides: TGTGCCAGCAACCCCTCCTGGGCTAGCGGGGACAACTACGAGCAGTACTTC. Translating gives CASNPSWASGDNYEQYF. The chain recombines TRBV4-2 with TRBJ2-7; 9 bases align to TRBD2. The CDR3 is made up of 17 amino acids. Looked up from germline, CDR1 is LGHNA and CDR2 is YNFKEQ. V shed 7 bases, J shed 3 bases, and the junction held 16 bases outside the gene matches.

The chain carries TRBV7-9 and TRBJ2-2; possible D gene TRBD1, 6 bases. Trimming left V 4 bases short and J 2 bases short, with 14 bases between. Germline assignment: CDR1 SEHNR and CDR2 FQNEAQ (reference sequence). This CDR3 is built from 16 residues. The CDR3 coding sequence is TGTGCCAGCAGCTCGATGGGGGACATAAACACCGGGGAGCTGTTTTTT. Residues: CASSSMGDINTGELFF.

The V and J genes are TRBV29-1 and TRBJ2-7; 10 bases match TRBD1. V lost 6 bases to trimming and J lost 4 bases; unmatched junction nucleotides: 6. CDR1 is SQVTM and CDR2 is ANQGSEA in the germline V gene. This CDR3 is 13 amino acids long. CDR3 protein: CSVTRTGGYEQYF. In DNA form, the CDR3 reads TGCAGCGTGACTAGGACAGGGGGTTACGAGCAGTACTTC.

The CDR3, as DNA: TGTGCCAGCAGTGAAGCGCTTAGGGAGGGTCTGGGAAACACCATATATTTT. This codes for CASSEALREGLGNTIYF. The J gene is TRBJ1-3, the V gene TRBV2; D is unclear. Germline loops: CDR1 SNHLY, CDR2 FYNNEI. This CDR3 is built from 17 residues. V lost 0 bases to trimming and J lost 4 bases, with 16 bases between them. Filled out from reference TRBV2 and TRBJ1-3, the complete variable domain reads EPEVTQTPSHQVTQMGQEVILRCVPISNHLYFYWYRQILGQKVEFLVSFYNNEISEKSEIFDDQFSVERPDGSNFTLKIRSTKLEDSAMYFCASSEALREGLGNTIYFGEGSWLTVV.

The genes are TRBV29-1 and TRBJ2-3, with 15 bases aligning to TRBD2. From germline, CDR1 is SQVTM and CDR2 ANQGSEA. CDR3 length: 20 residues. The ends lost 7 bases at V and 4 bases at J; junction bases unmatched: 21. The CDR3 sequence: CSASRSRTGTSGRIADTQYF. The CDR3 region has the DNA TGCAGCGCCTCCCGGTCCCGAACAGGGACTAGCGGGAGGATCGCAGATACGCAGTATTTT.

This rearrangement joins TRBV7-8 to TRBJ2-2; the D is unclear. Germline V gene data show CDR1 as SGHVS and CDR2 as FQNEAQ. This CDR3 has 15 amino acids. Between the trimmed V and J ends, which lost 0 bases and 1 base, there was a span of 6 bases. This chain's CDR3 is CASSLAFGNTGELFF. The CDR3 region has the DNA TGTGCCAGCAGCTTAGCGTTCGGGAACACCGGGGAGCTGTTTTTT.

Written as DNA, the CDR3 is TGTGCCAGCAGTTTCGCTAGCGCAAACACAGATACGCAGTATTTT. Translation gives CASSFASANTDTQYF. The genes are TRBV28 and TRBJ2-3, with a weak D call TRBD2 (6 bases). V shed 3 bases and J shed 2 bases, with 12 bases lying between them. Germline V gene lookup returns CDR1 MDHEN and CDR2 SYDVKM. This CDR3 is 15 amino acids long.

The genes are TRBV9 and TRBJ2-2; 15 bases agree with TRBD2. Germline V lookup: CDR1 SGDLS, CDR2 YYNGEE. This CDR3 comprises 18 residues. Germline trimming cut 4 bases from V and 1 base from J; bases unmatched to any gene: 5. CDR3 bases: TGTGCCAGCAGCCTTGGGACTAGCGGGGGGAGGAACACCGGGGAGCTGTTTTTT. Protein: CASSLGTSGGRNTGELFF.

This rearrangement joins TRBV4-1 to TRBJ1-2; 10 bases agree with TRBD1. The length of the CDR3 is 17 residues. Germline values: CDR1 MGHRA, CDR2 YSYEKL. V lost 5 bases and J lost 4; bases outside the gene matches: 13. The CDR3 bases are TGCGCCAGCAGCACCCCGGGACAGGGGAAGGCGGGCTATGGCTACACCTTC. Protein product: CASSTPGQGKAGYGYTF.

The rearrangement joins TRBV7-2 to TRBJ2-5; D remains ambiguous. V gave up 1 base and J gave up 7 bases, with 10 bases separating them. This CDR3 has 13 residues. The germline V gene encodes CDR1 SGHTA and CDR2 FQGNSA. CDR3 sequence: CASSLGRPRTQYF. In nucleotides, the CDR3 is TGTGCCAGCAGCTTAGGGAGACCGAGGACCCAGTACTTC. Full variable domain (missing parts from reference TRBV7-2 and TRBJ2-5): GAGVSQSPSNKVTEKGKDVELRCDPISGHTALYWYRQSLGQGLEFLIYFQGNSAPDKSGLPSDRFSAERTGGSVSTLTIQRTQQEDSAVYLCASSLGRPRTQYFGPGTRLLVL.

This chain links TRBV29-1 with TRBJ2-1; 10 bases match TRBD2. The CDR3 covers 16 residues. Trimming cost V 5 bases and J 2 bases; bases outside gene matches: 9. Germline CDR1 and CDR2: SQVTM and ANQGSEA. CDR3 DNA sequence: TGCAGCGTTCGAAGGGAACTAGCGGGGCCCTACAATGAGCAGTTCTTC. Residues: CSVRRELAGPYNEQFF.

CDR3 loop: CASSDLRGIDNQPQHF. In nucleotides, the CDR3 is TGTGCCAGCAGTGACCTCAGGGGAATCGACAATCAGCCCCAGCATTTT. The rearrangement joins TRBV6-1 to TRBJ1-5, with D possibly TRBD1 on 6 matching bases. Trimming left V 3 bases short and J 3 bases short, with 15 bases between. The germline gives CDR1 MNHNS, CDR2 SASEGT. This CDR3 is 16 amino acids long.

CDR3: CASSGDSQETQYF. DNA of the CDR3: TGTGCCAGCAGCGGGGACAGTCAAGAGACCCAGTACTTC. This sequence joins TRBV2 and TRBJ2-5, with 7 bases that match TRBD1. The CDR3 spans 13 residues. Germline V gene lookup returns CDR1 SNHLY and CDR2 FYNNEI. V trimming: 6 bases; J trimming: 2 bases; junction bases outside the gene matches: 3.

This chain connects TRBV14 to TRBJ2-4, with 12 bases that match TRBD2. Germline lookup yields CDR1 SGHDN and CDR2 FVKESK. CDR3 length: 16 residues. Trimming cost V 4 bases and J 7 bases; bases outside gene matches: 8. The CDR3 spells CASSPGLAGMCNIQYF. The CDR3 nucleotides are TGTGCCAGCAGCCCCGGACTAGCGGGGATGTGTAACATTCAGTACTTC.

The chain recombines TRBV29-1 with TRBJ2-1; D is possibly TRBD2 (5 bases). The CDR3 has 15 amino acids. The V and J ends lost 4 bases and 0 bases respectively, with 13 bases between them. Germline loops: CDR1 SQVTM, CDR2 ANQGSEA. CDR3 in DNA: TGCAGCGTTGTACGGCGGGTAGTCTCCTACAATGAGCAGTTCTTC. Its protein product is CSVVRRVVSYNEQFF.

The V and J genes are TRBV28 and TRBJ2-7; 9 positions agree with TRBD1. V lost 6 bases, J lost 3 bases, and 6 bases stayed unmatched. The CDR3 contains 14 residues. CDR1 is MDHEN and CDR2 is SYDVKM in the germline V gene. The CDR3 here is CASSSGQGFYEQYF. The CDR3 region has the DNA TGTGCCAGCAGCTCGGGACAGGGTTTCTACGAGCAGTACTTC. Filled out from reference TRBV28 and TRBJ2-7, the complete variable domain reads DVKVTQSSRYLVKRTGEKVFLECVQDMDHENMFWYRQDPGLGLRLIYFSYDVKMKEKGDIPEGYSVSREKKERFSLILESASTNQTSMYLCASSSGQGFYEQYFGPGTRLTVT.

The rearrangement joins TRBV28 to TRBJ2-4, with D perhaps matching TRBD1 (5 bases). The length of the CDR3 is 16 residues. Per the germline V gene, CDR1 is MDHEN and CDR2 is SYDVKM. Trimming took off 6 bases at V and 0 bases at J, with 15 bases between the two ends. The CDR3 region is CASSSDRYLAKNIQYF. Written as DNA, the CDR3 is TGTGCCAGCAGCTCCGACAGATATCTAGCCAAAAACATTCAGTACTTC.

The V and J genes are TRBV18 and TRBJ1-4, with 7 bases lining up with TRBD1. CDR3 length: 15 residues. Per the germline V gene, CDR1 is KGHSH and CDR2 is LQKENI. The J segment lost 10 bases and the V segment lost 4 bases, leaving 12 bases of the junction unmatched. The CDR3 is CASSQRGQSERKLFF. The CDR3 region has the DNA TGTGCCAGCTCACAGAGGGGACAGTCGGAAAGAAAACTGTTTTTT. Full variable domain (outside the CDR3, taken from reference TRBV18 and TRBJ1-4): NAGVMQNPRHLVRRRGQEARLRCSPMKGHSHVYWYRQLPEEGLKFMVYLQKENIIDESGMPKERFSAEFPKEGPSILRIQQVVRGDSAAYFCASSQRGQSERKLFFGSGTQLSVL.

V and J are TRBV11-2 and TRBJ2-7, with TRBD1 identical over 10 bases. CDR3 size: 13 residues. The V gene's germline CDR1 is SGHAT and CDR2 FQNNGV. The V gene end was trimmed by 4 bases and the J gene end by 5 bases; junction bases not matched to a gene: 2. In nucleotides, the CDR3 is TGTGCCAGCAGCTGGACAGGGGGTCACGAGCAGTACTTC. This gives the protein CASSWTGGHEQYF.

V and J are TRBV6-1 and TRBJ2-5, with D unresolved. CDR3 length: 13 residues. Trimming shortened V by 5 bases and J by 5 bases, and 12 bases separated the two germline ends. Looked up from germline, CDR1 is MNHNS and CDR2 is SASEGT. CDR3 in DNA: TGTGCCAGCAGTCCGGTCAACCCGGAGACCCAGTACTTC. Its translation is CASSPVNPETQYF.

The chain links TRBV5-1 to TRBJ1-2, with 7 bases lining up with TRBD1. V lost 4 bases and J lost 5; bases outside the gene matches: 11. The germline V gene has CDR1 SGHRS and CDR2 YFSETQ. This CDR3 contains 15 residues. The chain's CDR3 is CASSQGTESRYGYTF. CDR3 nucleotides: TGCGCCAGCAGCCAGGGGACAGAGAGTCGTTATGGCTACACCTTC.

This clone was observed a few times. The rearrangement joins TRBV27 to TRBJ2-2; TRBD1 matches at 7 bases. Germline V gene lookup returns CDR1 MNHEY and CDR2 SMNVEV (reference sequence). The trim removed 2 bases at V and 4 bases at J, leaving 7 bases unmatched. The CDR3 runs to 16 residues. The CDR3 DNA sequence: TGTGCCAGCAGTTTAAGTCAGGGGGATATCACCGGGGAGCTGTTTTTT. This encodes CASSLSQGDITGELFF.

This chain's CDR3 is CASSQGRRMREQYF. The CDR3 nucleotides read TGTGCCAGCAGCCAAGGAAGGAGGATGCGGGAGCAGTACTTC. The chain combines TRBV14 with TRBJ2-7, with a possible D match to TRBD2 (5 bases). The CDR3 covers 14 residues. Germline V gives CDR1 SGHDN, CDR2 FVKESK. V gave up 1 base and J gave up 7 bases, with 14 bases separating them. Together with reference TRBV14 and TRBJ2-7, the CDR3 gives the full variable domain: EAGVTQFPSHSVIEKGQTVTLRCDPISGHDNLYWYRRVMGKEIKFLLHFVKESKQDESGMPNNRFLAERTGGTYSTLKVQPAELEDSGVYFCASSQGRRMREQYFGPGTRLTVT.

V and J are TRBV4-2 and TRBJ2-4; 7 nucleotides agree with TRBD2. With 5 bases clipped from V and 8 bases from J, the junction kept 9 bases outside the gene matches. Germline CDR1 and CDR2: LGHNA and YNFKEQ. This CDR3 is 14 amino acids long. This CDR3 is CASSSLTSRDIQYF. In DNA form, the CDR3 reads TGTGCCAGCAGCTCACTGACTAGCCGGGACATTCAGTACTTC.

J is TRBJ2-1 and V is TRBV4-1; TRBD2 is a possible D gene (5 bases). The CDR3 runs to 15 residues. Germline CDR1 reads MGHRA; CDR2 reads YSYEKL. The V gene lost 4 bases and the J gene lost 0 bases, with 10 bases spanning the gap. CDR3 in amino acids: CASSLPGYSYNEQFF. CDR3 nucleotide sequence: TGCGCCAGCAGCCTCCCGGGATACTCCTACAATGAGCAGTTCTTC.

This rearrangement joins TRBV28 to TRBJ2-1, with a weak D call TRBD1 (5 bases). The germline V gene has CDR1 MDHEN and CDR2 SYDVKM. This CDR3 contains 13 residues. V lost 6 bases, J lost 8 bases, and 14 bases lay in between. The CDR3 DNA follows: TGTGCCAGCAGGGCGACAGTGTGGGATGAGCAGTTCTTC. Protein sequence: CASRATVWDEQFF.